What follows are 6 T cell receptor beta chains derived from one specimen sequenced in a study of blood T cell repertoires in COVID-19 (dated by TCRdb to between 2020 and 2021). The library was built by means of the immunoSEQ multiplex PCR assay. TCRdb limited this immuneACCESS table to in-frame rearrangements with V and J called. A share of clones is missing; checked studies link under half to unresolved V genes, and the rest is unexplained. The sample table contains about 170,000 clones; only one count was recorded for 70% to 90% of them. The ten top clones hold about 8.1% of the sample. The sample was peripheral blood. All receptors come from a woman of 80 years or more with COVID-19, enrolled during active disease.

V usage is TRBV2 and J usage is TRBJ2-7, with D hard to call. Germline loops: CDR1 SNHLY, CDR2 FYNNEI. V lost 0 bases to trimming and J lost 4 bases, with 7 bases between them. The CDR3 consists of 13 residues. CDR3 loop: CASSEAVRYEQYF. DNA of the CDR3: TGTGCCAGCAGTGAAGCAGTCAGGTACGAGCAGTACTTC.

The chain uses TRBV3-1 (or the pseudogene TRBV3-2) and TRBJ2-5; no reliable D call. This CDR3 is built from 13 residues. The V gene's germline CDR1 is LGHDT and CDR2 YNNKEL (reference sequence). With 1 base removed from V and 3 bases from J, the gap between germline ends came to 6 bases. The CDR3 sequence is CASSQALKETQYF. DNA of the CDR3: TGTGCCAGCAGCCAAGCTTTAAAAGAGACCCAGTACTTC.

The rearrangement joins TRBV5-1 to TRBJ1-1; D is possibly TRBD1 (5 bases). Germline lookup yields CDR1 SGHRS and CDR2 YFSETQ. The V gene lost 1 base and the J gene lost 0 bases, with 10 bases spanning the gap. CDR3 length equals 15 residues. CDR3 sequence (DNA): TGCGCCAGCAGCTTGACGGAAGGGGTGAACACTGAAGCTTTCTTT. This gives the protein CASSLTEGVNTEAFF.

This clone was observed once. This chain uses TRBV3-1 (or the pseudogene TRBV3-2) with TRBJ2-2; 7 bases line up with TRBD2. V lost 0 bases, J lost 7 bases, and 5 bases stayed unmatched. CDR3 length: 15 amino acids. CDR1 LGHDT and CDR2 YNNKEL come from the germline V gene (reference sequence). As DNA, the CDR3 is TGTGCCAGCAGCCAAGAGCTAGCGGCGGTCGGGGAGCTGTTTTTT. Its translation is CASSQELAAVGELFF.

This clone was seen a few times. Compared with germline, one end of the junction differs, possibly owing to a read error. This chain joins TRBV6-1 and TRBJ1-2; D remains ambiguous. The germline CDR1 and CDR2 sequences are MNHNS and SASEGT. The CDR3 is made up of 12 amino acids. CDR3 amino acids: CASREGGPSYTF. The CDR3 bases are TGTGCCAGCAGGGAAGGAGGGCCGAGCTACACCTTC.

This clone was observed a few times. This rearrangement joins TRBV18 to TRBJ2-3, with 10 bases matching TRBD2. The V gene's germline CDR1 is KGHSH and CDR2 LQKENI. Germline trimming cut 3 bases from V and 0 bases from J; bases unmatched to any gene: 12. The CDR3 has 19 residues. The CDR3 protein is CASSPLLAGPSGSTDTQYF. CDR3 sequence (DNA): TGTGCCAGCTCACCCCTACTAGCGGGACCATCGGGTAGCACAGATACGCAGTATTTT.